The rows below give T cell receptor beta chains drawn from one sample of a study of T cell repertoires in cytomegalovirus infection. One entry per CDR3 protein results from TCRdb running MiXCR on the reads. The sample lists about 530,000 distinct CDR3 sequences; approximately 25% were seen once. Sequencing used PBMCs. The receptors derive from a human donor in good health (CMV status not recorded). Some clones in this sample may be carry-over from other donors' samples. The CDR3 runs from the conserved cysteine through the conserved F or W. Fields, in order: D gene, clone size, J gene, V gene, CDR3 protein, CDR3 DNA. The D gene is left open where the match is weak. Clone size is not always given. Where it is, it says once, few, many or a class for expanded clones.

-	many	TRBJ2-5	TRBV7-2	CASSWTQQETQYF	TGTGCCAGCAGCTGGACTCAGCAAGAGACCCAGTACTTC
-	many	TRBJ1-1	TRBV7-2	CASSKQGGGMGTEAFF	TGTGCCAGCAGCAAACAAGGGGGGGGGATGGGGACTGAAGCTTTCTTT
TRBD1	few	TRBJ1-1	TRBV11-2	CASSFDRGRANTEAFF	TGTGCCAGCAGCTTCGACAGGGGGCGCGCGAACACTGAAGCTTTCTTT
-	few	TRBJ2-1	TRBV11-1	CASSFYRGGAGAGNEQFF	TGTGCCAGCAGCTTCTACAGGGGAGGAGCGGGAGCGGGCAATGAGCAGTTCTTC
-	few	TRBJ2-3	TRBV10-3	CAIKGGGTDTQYF	TGTGCCATCAAGGGGGGAGGCACAGATACGCAGTATTTT
TRBD1	few	TRBJ2-6	TRBV19	CASSRGQEIPGPNVLTF	TGTGCCAGTAGTAGAGGACAGGAGATTCCGGGACCCAACGTCCTGACTTTC
-	many	TRBJ2-5	TRBV7-2	CASSSRLGAQETQYF	TGTGCCAGCAGCTCACGACTGGGAGCCCAAGAGACCCAGTACTTC
-	-	TRBJ2-6	TRBV7-3	CASSLRAFGANVLTF	TGTGCCAGCAGCTTAAGAGCCTTCGGGGCCAACGTCCTGACTTTC
TRBD2	-	TRBJ2-1	TRBV13	CASRVAGVGNEQFF	TGTGCCAGCAGGGTGGCGGGAGTGGGGAATGAACAGTTCTTC
-	few	TRBJ1-3	TRBV7-2	CASSLDPLGSGNTIYF	TGTGCCAGCAGCTTAGATCCCCTCGGGTCTGGAAACACCATATATTTT
TRBD2	few	TRBJ2-2	TRBV27	CASSSPGPLGRAGELFF	TGTGCCAGCAGTTCCCCGGGACCCTTAGGGAGGGCCGGGGAGCTGTTTTTT
-	-	TRBJ2-5	TRBV5-1	CASSLSQGSQETQYF	TGCGCCAGCAGCTTGAGTCAGGGAAGCCAAGAGACCCAGTACTTC
TRBD1	-	TRBJ1-2	TRBV7-2	CASRQGQAYGYTF	TGTGCCAGCAGACAAGGACAGGCCTATGGCTACACCTTC
-	few	TRBJ2-2	TRBV24-1	CATSDAGNSAGELFF	TGTGCCACCAGTGATGCAGGGAACTCGGCCGGGGAGCTGTTTTTT
TRBD1	-	TRBJ1-2	TRBV9	CASSVRDSESFGYTF	TGTGCCAGCAGCGTACGGGACAGCGAGTCGTTTGGCTACACCTTC
-	many	TRBJ2-3	TRBV7-2	CASSLQRGTDTQYF	TGTGCCAGCAGCTTACAACGGGGCACAGATACGCAGTATTTT
-	-	TRBJ1-1	TRBV11-2	CASSLPVGVVTEAFF	TGTGCCAGCAGCTTACCCGTAGGGGTCGTAACTGAAGCTTTCTTT
-	few	TRBJ2-4	TRBV19	CASSTQRTMGKNIQYF	TGTGCCAGTAGTACCCAGCGGACTATGGGCAAAAACATTCAGTACTTC
TRBD1	many	TRBJ2-2	TRBV7-2	CASSLVTTGGYTGELFF	TGTGCCAGCAGCTTAGTTACGACAGGGGGCTACACCGGGGAGCTGTTTTTT
-	-	TRBJ1-1	TRBV6-5	CASSSFTGSRAFF	TGTGCCAGCAGTTCATTCACAGGGAGTCGGGCTTTCTTT
TRBD1	many	TRBJ1-1	TRBV7-2	CASITGQGAVEAFF	TGTGCCAGCATCACAGGACAGGGGGCAGTTGAAGCTTTCTTT
-	-	TRBJ1-1	TRBV15	CATSRDRDGGPQAFF	TGTGCCACCAGCAGAGACCGGGACGGCGGTCCCCAAGCTTTCTTT
TRBD2	few	TRBJ2-6	TRBV6-6	CASSLASGRAFRPTGANVLTF	TGTGCCAGCAGTTTGGCTAGCGGGAGGGCCTTTAGGCCCACTGGGGCCAACGTCCTGACTTTC
TRBD2	-	TRBJ2-2	TRBV7-9	CASSRRTSGSSGELFF	TGTGCCAGCAGCAGACGGACTAGCGGGAGTTCCGGGGAGCTGTTTTTT
TRBD1	many	TRBJ2-2	TRBV12-3/TRBV12-4	CASRLGQGAPPFRDTGELFF	TGTGCCAGCAGACTCGGACAGGGGGCGCCCCCCTTTAGAGACACCGGGGAGCTGTTTTTT
-	-	TRBJ2-3	TRBV7-2	CASSLSAPTNTDTQYF	TGTGCCAGCAGCTTGAGCGCACCCACCAACACAGATACGCAGTATTTT
-	few	TRBJ2-7	TRBV6-2/TRBV6-3	CASSSVSSGVFYEQYF	TGTGCCAGCAGTTCTGTGAGTAGCGGAGTGTTTTACGAGCAGTACTTC
-	few	TRBJ1-3	TRBV28	CASSLRSGVGNTIYF	TGTGCCAGCAGTTTAAGGTCGGGAGTAGGAAACACCATATATTTT
-	-	TRBJ2-3	TRBV10-3	CAISVRVTTDTQYF	TGTGCCATCAGTGTCCGAGTTACCACAGATACGCAGTATTTT
-	many	TRBJ2-2	TRBV19	CASSSRLGANTGELFF	TGTGCCAGTAGTTCCCGACTAGGCGCGAACACCGGGGAGCTGTTTTTT
-	-	TRBJ2-1	TRBV30	CAWSTLDRISSYNEQFF	TGTGCCTGGAGTACCCTCGACAGGATTAGCTCCTACAATGAGCAGTTCTTC
-	-	TRBJ1-5	TRBV7-2	CASSSYRKYQPQHF	TGTGCCAGCAGTTCATACAGGAAATATCAGCCCCAGCATTTT
-	few	TRBJ2-5	TRBV24-1	CATSDTRGSQETQYF	TGTGCCACCAGTGATACTAGGGGATCGCAAGAGACCCAGTACTTC
-	-	TRBJ2-2	TRBV10-3	CAITRTENTGELFF	TGTGCCATCACCAGGACAGAAAACACCGGGGAGCTGTTTTTT
-	once	TRBJ1-5	TRBV19	CASSIRPGGGGQPQHF	TGTGCCAGTAGTATAAGGCCCGGGGGCGGGGGACAGCCCCAGCATTTT
TRBD2	-	TRBJ2-7	TRBV4-3	CASSQGTSVSYEQYF	TGCGCCAGCAGCCAGGGGACTAGCGTTTCCTACGAGCAGTACTTC
-	many	TRBJ2-3	TRBV12-3/TRBV12-4	CASSLSASSDTQYF	TGTGCCAGCAGCCTTAGTGCGTCGTCGGATACGCAGTATTTT
-	few	TRBJ2-2	TRBV7-3	CASSLLVNTGELFF	TGTGCCAGCAGCCTACTAGTAAACACCGGGGAGCTGTTTTTT
-	-	TRBJ2-2	TRBV7-6	CASSFRKGLVANTGELFF	TGTGCCAGCAGCTTCCGGAAAGGACTGGTCGCGAACACCGGGGAGCTGTTTTTT
-	-	TRBJ2-3	TRBV5-3	CASSRPGEESTDTQYF	TGTGCCAGCAGCCGTCCGGGGGAGGAAAGCACAGATACGCAGTATTTT
-	-	TRBJ2-1	TRBV2	CASSPGRLTDEQFF	TGTGCCAGCAGTCCGGGTCGCCTGACGGATGAGCAGTTCTTC
-	few	TRBJ2-3	TRBV4-1	CASSQDFSETSTSRTDTQYF	TGCGCCAGCAGCCAAGATTTCTCCGAGACTAGTACGTCTCGGACAGATACGCAGTATTTT
-	many	TRBJ2-1	TRBV7-8	CASSPRRVDNEQFF	TGTGCCAGCAGCCCAAGGAGGGTCGACAATGAGCAGTTCTTC
-	few	TRBJ2-4	TRBV12-3/TRBV12-4	CASSFSVDLAKNIQYF	TGTGCCAGCAGTTTCAGCGTAGACCTAGCCAAAAACATTCAGTACTTC
TRBD2	-	TRBJ2-3	TRBV20-1	CSPTREGGDTQYF	TGCAGTCCAACCCGGGAGGGCGGGGATACGCAGTATTTT